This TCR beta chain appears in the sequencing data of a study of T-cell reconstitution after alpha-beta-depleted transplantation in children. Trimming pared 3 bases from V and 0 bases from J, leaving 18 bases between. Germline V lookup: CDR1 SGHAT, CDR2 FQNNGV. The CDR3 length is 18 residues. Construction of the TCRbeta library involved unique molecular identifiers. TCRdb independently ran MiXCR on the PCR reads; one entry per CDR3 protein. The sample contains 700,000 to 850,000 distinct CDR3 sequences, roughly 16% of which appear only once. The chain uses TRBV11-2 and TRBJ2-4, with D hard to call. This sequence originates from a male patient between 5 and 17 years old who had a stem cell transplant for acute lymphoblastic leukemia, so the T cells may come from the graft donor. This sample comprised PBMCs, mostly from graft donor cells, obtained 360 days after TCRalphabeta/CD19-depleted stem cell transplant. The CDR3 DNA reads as TGTGCCAGCAGCTTTGAAAGTCTCGGACGACTAGCCAAAAACATTCAGTACTTC. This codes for CASSFESLGRLAKNIQYF.